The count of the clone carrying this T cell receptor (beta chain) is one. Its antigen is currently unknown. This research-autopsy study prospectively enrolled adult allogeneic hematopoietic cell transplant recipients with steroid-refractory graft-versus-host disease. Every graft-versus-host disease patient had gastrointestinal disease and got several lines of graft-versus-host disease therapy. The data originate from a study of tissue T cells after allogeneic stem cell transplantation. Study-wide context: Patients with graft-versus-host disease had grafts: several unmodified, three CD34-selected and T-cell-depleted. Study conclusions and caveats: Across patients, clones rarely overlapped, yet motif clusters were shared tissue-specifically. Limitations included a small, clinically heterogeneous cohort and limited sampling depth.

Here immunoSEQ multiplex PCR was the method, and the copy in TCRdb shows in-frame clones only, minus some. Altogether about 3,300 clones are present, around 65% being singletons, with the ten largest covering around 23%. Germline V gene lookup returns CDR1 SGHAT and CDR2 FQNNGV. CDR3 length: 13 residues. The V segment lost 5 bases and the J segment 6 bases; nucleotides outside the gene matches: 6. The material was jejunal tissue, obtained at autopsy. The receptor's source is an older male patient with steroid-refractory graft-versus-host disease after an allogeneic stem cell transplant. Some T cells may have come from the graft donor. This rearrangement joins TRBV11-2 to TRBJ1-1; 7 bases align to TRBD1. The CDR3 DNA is TGTGCCAGCAGCGACGGGACAGCATCTGAAGCTTTCTTT. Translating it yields CASSDGTASEAFF.